Listed below are T cell receptor beta chains from one sample, sequenced in a study of blood T cell repertoires in COVID-19. Sequenced by immunoSEQ multiplex PCR; TCRdb stores in-frame clones only, minus some. This sample has fewer than 100,000 clones, with approximately 87% found just once. Sequenced: peripheral blood. Every receptor here comes from an older man in a cohort sampled during active COVID-19. Each CDR3 is given with its conserved first and last residue. Fields, in order: clone size, D gene, J gene, V gene, CDR3 protein, CDR3 DNA. A D gene is named only where the DNA matches it firmly. Rows may omit the clone size; those that give it use once, few, many or a size class.

- - TRBJ2-2 TRBV5-1 CASSLDWNTGELFF TGCGCCAGCAGCCTTGACTGGAACACCGGGGAGCTGTTTTTT
- - TRBJ1-5 TRBV9 CASTKSWGDQPQHF TGTGCCAGCACCAAGAGTTGGGGGGACCAGCCCCAGCATTTT
- TRBD1 TRBJ1-5 TRBV5-6 CASSLGQARNQPQHF TGTGCCAGCAGCCTAGGACAGGCGCGCAATCAGCCCCAGCATTTT
- TRBD1 TRBJ2-2 TRBV27 CASSLQGALETGELFF TGTGCCAGCAGTTTACAGGGGGCGCTTGAGACCGGGGAGCTGTTTTTT
- TRBD2 TRBJ2-1 TRBV19 CASRKGGGSSYNEQFF TGTGCCAGTAGGAAGGGCGGGGGAAGCTCCTACAATGAGCAGTTCTTC
- TRBD1 TRBJ1-3 TRBV10-3 CAIRDPGQGQDTIYF TGTGCCATCAGGGACCCGGGACAGGGTCAGGACACCATATATTTT
- TRBD1 TRBJ2-2 TRBV5-5 CASTPGTGVAGELFF TGTGCCAGCACCCCCGGGACAGGGGTCGCCGGGGAGCTGTTTTTT
- TRBD2 TRBJ2-2 TRBV5-1 CASKSGGDTGELFF TGCGCCAGCAAATCCGGGGGGGACACCGGGGAGCTGTTTTTT
- - TRBJ2-1 TRBV19 CASSITGGGEQFF TGTGCCAGTAGTATTACAGGGGGGGGTGAGCAGTTCTTC
- TRBD1 TRBJ2-3 TRBV18 CASSPQDPAQGRTDTQYF TGTGCCAGCTCACCACAAGACCCTGCACAGGGGCGGACAGATACGCAGTATTTT
- - TRBJ2-2 TRBV9 CASSVVPGLNTGELFF TGTGCCAGCAGCGTAGTCCCAGGGCTGAACACCGGGGAGCTGTTTTTT
- TRBD1 TRBJ2-1 TRBV11-1 CASSGQGHPNEQFF TGTGCCAGCAGCGGACAGGGGCATCCTAATGAGCAGTTCTTC
few TRBD2 TRBJ2-5 TRBV7-2 CASSFGGGRETQYF TGTGCCAGCAGCTTTGGGGGGGGAAGAGAGACCCAGTACTTC
- TRBD2 TRBJ2-1 TRBV10-3 CAIRASGNNEQFF TGTGCCATCAGGGCTAGCGGAAACAATGAGCAGTTCTTC
- - TRBJ1-1 TRBV12-3/TRBV12-4 CASRPPGLPEAFF TGTGCCAGCAGACCCCCAGGGCTCCCTGAAGCTTTCTTT
- - TRBJ1-6 TRBV28 CASSFRDRSSPLHF TGTGCCAGCAGTTTCCGAGACAGGAGCTCACCCCTCCACTTT
- TRBD1 TRBJ2-3 TRBV5-1 CASSNGQEGTDTQYF TGCGCCAGCAGCAACGGACAGGAAGGTACAGATACGCAGTATTTT
- TRBD1 TRBJ2-3 TRBV6-5 CASSYSRGHTQYF TGTGCCAGCAGTTACTCGAGGGGGCATACGCAGTATTTT
- - TRBJ1-5 TRBV12-3/TRBV12-4 CASSNRVQPQHF TGTGCCAGCAGTAATCGGGTGCAGCCCCAGCATTTT
- TRBD2 TRBJ2-3 TRBV5-6 CASTLGLAGGLADTQYF TGTGCCAGCACCCTGGGGCTAGCGGGGGGGCTAGCAGATACGCAGTATTTT
- TRBD1 TRBJ1-5 TRBV6-1 CASSESPQVRGQPQHF TGTGCCAGCAGTGAATCCCCGCAGGTCAGGGGGCAGCCCCAGCATTTT
- - TRBJ2-3 TRBV5-1 CASSFFLTGSTDTQYF TGCGCCAGCAGCTTTTTTTTAACAGGTAGCACAGATACGCAGTATTTT
- TRBD2 TRBJ2-7 TRBV6-6 CASIAAGGPYNEQYF TGTGCCAGCATCGCAGCGGGGGGGCCTTACAACGAGCAGTACTTC
- TRBD2 TRBJ2-3 TRBV7-3 CASSPLGSGGVTQYF TGTGCCAGCAGCCCCCTTGGGAGCGGGGGGGTTACGCAGTATTTT
- TRBD1 TRBJ2-1 TRBV24-1 CATSDPGTGGGFYNEQFF TGTGCCACCAGTGATCCCGGGACAGGGGGCGGTTTTTACAATGAGCAGTTCTTC
- - TRBJ2-7 TRBV5-1 CASSLAPQGHEQYF TGCGCCAGCAGCTTGGCCCCACAGGGACACGAGCAGTACTTC
- - TRBJ2-3 TRBV5-1 CASSLVGASTDTQYF TGCGCCAGCAGCTTGGTGGGGGCTAGCACAGATACGCAGTATTTT
- TRBD1 TRBJ2-2 TRBV7-9 CASREQGAGELFF TGTGCCAGCAGAGAACAGGGGGCCGGGGAGCTGTTTTTT
- TRBD1 TRBJ1-6 TRBV5-1 CASSLGQGEHSPLHF TGCGCCAGCAGCTTGGGACAGGGGGAGCATTCACCCCTCCACTTT
- - TRBJ1-5 TRBV12-3/TRBV12-4 CASSLSLYQPQHF TGTGCCAGCAGCCTGTCACTATATCAGCCCCAGCATTTT
- - TRBJ2-1 TRBV9 CASSVGKLQNNEQFF TGTGCCAGCAGCGTCGGGAAGTTACAAAACAATGAGCAGTTCTTC
- - TRBJ1-1 TRBV19 CASSISSGFGNTEAFF TGTGCCAGTAGTATCAGTTCAGGTTTCGGGAACACTGAAGCTTTCTTT
- TRBD1 TRBJ2-6 TRBV5-1 CASSHGGQGRSGANVLTF TGCGCCAGCAGCCACGGGGGACAGGGCAGGTCTGGGGCCAACGTCCTGACTTTC
- TRBD2 TRBJ2-6 TRBV5-1 CASGSGGMNSGANVLTF TGCGCCAGCGGCTCGGGAGGAATGAACTCTGGGGCCAACGTCCTGACTTTC
- - TRBJ1-3 TRBV7-8 CASSLGEFNSGNTIYF TGTGCCAGCAGCTTAGGGGAGTTCAACTCTGGAAACACCATATATTTT
- TRBD2 TRBJ2-7 TRBV2 CASNAGVGPYEQYF TGTGCCAGCAACGCGGGGGTAGGACCCTACGAGCAGTACTTC
- - TRBJ1-2 TRBV3-1/TRBV3-2 CASSQDPGAPYGYTF TGTGCCAGCAGCCAAGACCCTGGGGCCCCCTATGGCTACACCTTC
few TRBD1 TRBJ1-6 TRBV7-2 CASSLTGTGGTNSPLHF TGTGCCAGCAGCTTAACCGGGACAGGGGGGACCAATTCACCCCTCCACTTT
- - TRBJ2-4 TRBV6-1 CASSDPGAAKNIQYF TGTGCCAGCAGTGATCCTGGGGCGGCCAAAAACATTCAGTACTTC
once - TRBJ2-3 TRBV7-8 CASSLARADTQYF TGTGCCAGCAGCTTAGCCAGGGCAGATACGCAGTATTTT
- TRBD1 TRBJ1-2 TRBV5-4 CASSRQGEGYGYTF TGTGCCAGCAGTCGACAGGGGGAGGGGTATGGCTACACCTTC
few - TRBJ2-5 TRBV11-1 CASSLARTEETQYF TGTGCCAGCAGCTTAGCTCGGACAGAAGAGACCCAGTACTTC
- - TRBJ2-1 TRBV5-1 CASSPLATYNEQFF TGCGCCAGCAGCCCATTAGCTACCTACAATGAGCAGTTCTTC
few TRBD1 TRBJ1-2 TRBV3-1/TRBV3-2 CASSHRQGGGYTF TGTGCCAGCAGCCATCGACAGGGAGGAGGCTACACCTTC
few - TRBJ1-5 TRBV12-3/TRBV12-4 CASDSGDRPQHF TGTGCCAGCGATAGCGGGGATCGGCCCCAGCATTTT
- TRBD2 TRBJ2-1 TRBV7-2 CASRPSGGYDNEQFF TGTGCCAGCAGGCCTAGCGGGGGATATGACAATGAGCAGTTCTTC
- - TRBJ1-1 TRBV7-2 CASSASTGTEAFF TGTGCCAGCAGCGCGAGCACTGGCACTGAAGCTTTCTTT
- TRBD1 TRBJ2-2 TRBV18 CASTTGDRTGELFF TGTGCCAGCACGACAGGGGATCGGACCGGGGAGCTGTTTTTT